The source of this T cell receptor beta chain is a study of T cells expressing NK-cell markers. TCRdb processed the 5' RACE reads again and assigns one entry to each CDR3 protein, with no DNA. The sample has some 300,000 distinct CDR3 sequences. CDR1 and CDR2 from the germline V gene are SQVTM and ANQGSEA. The CDR3 spans 13 residues. The clonotype originates from a man aged 18 to 29 in good health. The sample comprised blood T cells: a sorted CD56 or NKG2C T cell subset, CD4+ or CD8+ T cells, or bulk PBMC T cells (not recorded which). This chain joins TRBV29-1 and TRBJ2-7. The CDR3: CSVVGTITYEQYF.